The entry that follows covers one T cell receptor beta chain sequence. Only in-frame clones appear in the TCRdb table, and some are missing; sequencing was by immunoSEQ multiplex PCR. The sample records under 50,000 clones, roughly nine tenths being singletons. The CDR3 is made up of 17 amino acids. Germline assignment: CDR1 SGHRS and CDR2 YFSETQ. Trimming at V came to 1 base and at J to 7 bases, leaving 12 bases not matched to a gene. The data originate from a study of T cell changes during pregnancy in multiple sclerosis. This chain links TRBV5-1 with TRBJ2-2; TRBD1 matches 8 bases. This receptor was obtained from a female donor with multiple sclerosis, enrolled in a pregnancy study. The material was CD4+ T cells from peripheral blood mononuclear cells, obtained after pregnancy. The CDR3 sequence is CASSLSTGEDWIGELFF. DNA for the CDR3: TGCGCCAGCAGCTTGTCGACAGGGGAGGATTGGATCGGGGAGCTGTTTTTT. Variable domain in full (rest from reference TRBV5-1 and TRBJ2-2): KAGVTQTPRYLIKTRGQQVTLSCSPISGHRSVSWYQQTPGQGLQFLFEYFSETQRNKGNFPGRFSGRQFSNSRSEMNVSTLELGDSALYLCASSLSTGEDWIGELFFGEGSRLTVL.